This T cell receptor beta chain was identified in a study of monozygotic twins with inflammatory bowel disease. For this clonotype: Its cognate antigen is unknown.

TCRdb re-called the 5' RACE reads, yielding one record per CDR3 amino acid sequence without DNA. The sample is made up of about 150,000 distinct CDR3 sequences, and the top ten hold 0.95% to 1.5% of it. The study's findings and limits: Among IBD patients, fewer clonotypes were shared with others than among healthy twins, especially with disease activity.

The blood volume drawn from each donor was around 2.6 ml. This clonotype was obtained from a human donor with ulcerative colitis or Crohn's disease, or a healthy co-twin of an affected twin (not recorded which). The sequenced material came from blood.

CDR3 sequence reads: CASSPGLAGFVVQYF. V gene TRBV6-1 combines with J gene TRBJ2-7; with no DNA, the TCRdb D assignment of TRBD2 cannot be verified. This CDR3 is built from 15 residues. Germline-derived CDR1 and CDR2 are MNHNS and SASEGT.